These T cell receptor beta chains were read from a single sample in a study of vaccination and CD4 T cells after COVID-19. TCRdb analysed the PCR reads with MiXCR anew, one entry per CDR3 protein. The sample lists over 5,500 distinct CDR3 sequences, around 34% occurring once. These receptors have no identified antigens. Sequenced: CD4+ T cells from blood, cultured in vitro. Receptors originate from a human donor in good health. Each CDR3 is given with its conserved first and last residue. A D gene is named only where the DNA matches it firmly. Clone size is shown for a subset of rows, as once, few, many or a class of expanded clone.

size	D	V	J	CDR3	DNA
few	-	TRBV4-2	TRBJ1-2	CASSQDPLGGERMSGYTF	TGTGCCAGCAGCCAAGACCCCCTCGGGGGGGAAAGGATGAGTGGCTACACCTTC
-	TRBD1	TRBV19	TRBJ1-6	CASSLNRGDSPLHF	TGTGCCAGTAGTTTGAACAGGGGAGATTCACCCCTCCACTTT
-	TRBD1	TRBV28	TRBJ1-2	CASSSLGQVANYGYTF	TGTGCCAGCAGTTCATTAGGACAGGTAGCTAACTATGGCTACACCTTC
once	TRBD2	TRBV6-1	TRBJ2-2	CASVGFTPSGITGELFF	TGTGCCAGCGTAGGATTCACGCCTAGCGGGATCACCGGGGAGCTGTTTTTT
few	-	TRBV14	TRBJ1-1	CASSQESGRLNTEAFF	TGTGCCAGCAGCCAAGAGTCAGGGCGATTGAACACTGAAGCTTTCTTT
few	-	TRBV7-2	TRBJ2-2	CASSLALFGGELFF	TGTGCCAGCAGCTTAGCGCTCTTCGGCGGGGAGCTGTTTTTT
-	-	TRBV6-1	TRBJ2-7	CASLASPYEQYF	TGTGCCAGCTTAGCTTCCCCCTACGAGCAGTACTTC
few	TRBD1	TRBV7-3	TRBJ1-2	CASHDRGRVSNYGYTF	TGTGCCAGCCATGACAGGGGAAGAGTGAGTAACTATGGCTACACCTTC
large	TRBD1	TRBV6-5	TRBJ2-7	CASSYPGPGQGAYEQYF	TGTGCCAGCAGTTACCCGGGACCGGGACAGGGGGCCTACGAGCAGTACTTC
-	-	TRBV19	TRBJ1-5	CASNKNDRKHQPQHF	TGTGCCAGTAACAAGAACGACAGGAAGCATCAGCCCCAGCATTTT
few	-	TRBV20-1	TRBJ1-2	CSATQDTYGYTF	TGCAGTGCTACCCAGGACACCTATGGCTACACCTTC
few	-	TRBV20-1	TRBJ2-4	CSARTRVEAKNIQYF	TGCAGTGCTAGGACCAGGGTCGAAGCCAAAAACATTCAGTACTTC
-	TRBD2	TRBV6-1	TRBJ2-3	CASSEAGGTLTDTQYF	TGTGCCAGCAGTGAAGCGGGGGGGACTCTCACAGATACGCAGTATTTT
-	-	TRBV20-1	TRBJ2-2	CSAATHTNTGELFF	TGCAGTGCCGCGACCCACACGAACACCGGGGAGCTGTTTTTT
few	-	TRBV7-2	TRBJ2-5	CASSLAGWEQETQYF	TGTGCCAGCAGCTTAGCGGGATGGGAGCAAGAGACCCAGTACTTC
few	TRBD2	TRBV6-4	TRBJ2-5	CASSEGAGGRETQYF	TGTGCCAGCAGTGAAGGAGCGGGAGGGAGGGAGACCCAGTACTTC
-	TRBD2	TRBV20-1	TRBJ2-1	CSLPGLAGATNYNEQFF	TGCAGTCTACCGGGACTAGCGGGCGCTACCAACTACAATGAGCAGTTCTTC
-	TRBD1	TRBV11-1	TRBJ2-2	CASSLSAGTATGELFF	TGTGCCAGCAGCTTATCCGCCGGGACAGCCACCGGGGAGCTGTTTTTT
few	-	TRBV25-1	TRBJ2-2	CASSEVAHTGELFF	TGTGCCAGCAGTGAGGTAGCGCACACCGGGGAGCTGTTTTTT
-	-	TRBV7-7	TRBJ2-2	CASSLAMPGELFF	TGTGCTAGCAGCTTAGCCATGCCCGGGGAGCTGTTTTTT
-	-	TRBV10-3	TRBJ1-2	CAFSRGDSYGYTF	TGTGCCTTTTCGAGGGGGGACTCCTATGGCTACACCTTC
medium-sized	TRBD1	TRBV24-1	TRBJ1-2	CATSDTTGVVYGYTF	TGTGCCACCAGTGATACAACAGGGGTTGTCTATGGCTACACCTTC
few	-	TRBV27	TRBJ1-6	CASSLLGSPLHF	TGTGCCAGCAGTTTATTGGGCTCACCCCTCCACTTT
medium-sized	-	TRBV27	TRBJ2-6	CASTLDNSGANVLTF	TGTGCCAGCACCCTAGACAACTCTGGGGCCAACGTCCTGACTTTC
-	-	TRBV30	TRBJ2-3	CAWISPPTQYF	TGTGCCTGGATAAGTCCCCCCACGCAGTATTTT
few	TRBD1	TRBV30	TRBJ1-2	CAWSRGNYGYTF	TGTGCCTGGTCCAGGGGGAACTATGGCTACACCTTC
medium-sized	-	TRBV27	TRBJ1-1	CASRGTAPEAFF	TGTGCCAGCAGGGGGACGGCCCCTGAAGCTTTCTTT
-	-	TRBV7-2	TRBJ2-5	CASSPYQETQYF	TGTGCCAGCAGCCCCTACCAAGAGACCCAGTACTTC
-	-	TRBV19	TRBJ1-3	CASSMESGNTIYF	TGTGCCAGTAGTATGGAGTCTGGAAACACCATATATTTT
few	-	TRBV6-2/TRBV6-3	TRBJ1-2	CASRPRGLTGDGYTF	TGTGCCAGCAGGCCCCGGGGGCTCACGGGAGATGGCTACACCTTC
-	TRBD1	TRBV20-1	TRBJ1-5	CSAWTPRGRAQPQHF	TGCAGTGCTTGGACCCCTAGGGGGCGCGCTCAGCCCCAGCATTTT
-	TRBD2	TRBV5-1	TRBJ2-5	CASSLPTSGHPYF	TGCGCCAGCAGCCTGCCCACTAGCGGCCACCCGTACTTC
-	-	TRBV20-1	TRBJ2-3	CSARDLDLFTDTQYF	TGCAGTGCTAGAGACCTAGACCTCTTCACAGATACGCAGTATTTT
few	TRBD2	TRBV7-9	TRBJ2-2	CASNLLGLAAGELFF	TGTGCCAGCAATCTCCTCGGACTAGCGGCCGGGGAGCTGTTTTTT
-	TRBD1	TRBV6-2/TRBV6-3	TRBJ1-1	CASSSDRDTEAFF	TGTGCCAGCAGTAGTGACAGGGACACTGAAGCTTTCTTT
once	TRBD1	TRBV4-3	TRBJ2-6	CASSQVTGGKYSGANVLTF	TGCGCCAGCAGCCAAGTGACAGGGGGCAAGTATTCTGGGGCCAACGTCCTGACTTTC
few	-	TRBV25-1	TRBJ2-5	CASSERGTGETQYF	TGTGCCAGCAGTGAAAGAGGGACGGGGGAGACCCAGTACTTC
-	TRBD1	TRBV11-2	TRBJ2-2	CASRGQVGRGDDTGELFF	TGTGCCAGCAGGGGACAGGTGGGAAGGGGGGATGACACCGGGGAGCTGTTTTTT
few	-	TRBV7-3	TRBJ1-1	CASSPSSQGGTEAFF	TGTGCCAGCAGCCCCTCGAGCCAAGGGGGAACTGAAGCTTTCTTT
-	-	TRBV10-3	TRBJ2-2	CAISEYGQNTGELFF	TGTGCCATCAGTGAGTACGGCCAAAACACCGGGGAGCTGTTTTTT
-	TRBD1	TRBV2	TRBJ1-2	CASSLDRERGYTF	TGTGCCAGCAGCCTTGACAGGGAGCGGGGCTACACCTTC
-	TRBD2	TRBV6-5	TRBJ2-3	CASSVLGGAGPDTQYF	TGTGCCAGCAGTGTACTCGGGGGGGCCGGCCCAGATACGCAGTATTTT
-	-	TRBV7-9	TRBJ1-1	CASSLMGSDTEAFF	TGTGCCAGCAGCTTAATGGGGTCAGACACTGAAGCTTTCTTT
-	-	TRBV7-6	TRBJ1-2	CASSLGQGLRYGYTF	TGTGCCAGCAGCTTGGGGCAGGGGCTACGCTATGGCTACACCTTC
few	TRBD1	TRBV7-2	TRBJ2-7	CASSSRGKGDYEQYF	TGTGCCAGCAGCTCCAGGGGGAAGGGGGACTACGAGCAGTACTTC
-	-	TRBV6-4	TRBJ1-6	CASSESIRSSSIHF	TGTGCCAGCAGTGAATCAATCCGCTCATCGTCGATCCACTTT
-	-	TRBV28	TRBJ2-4	CASSLGGLTYGKNIQYF	TGTGCCAGCAGTTTGGGCGGACTAACCTACGGCAAAAACATTCAGTACTTC